This T cell receptor (beta chain) was captured in a study of early T cells in non-severe SARS-CoV-2 infection. The overall study: RNA in bulk from unsorted whole blood was sequenced, and chains were unpaired.

Study-wide points: Reliance on VDJdb matching favored anti-spike CD8 responses; private and CD4 specificities were missed.

This clonotype was counted a few times. What it recognizes is unknown. The library protocol tagged individual cDNA molecules with unique molecular identifiers. From the 5' RACE reads, TCRdb called clonotypes with MiXCR, one entry per CDR3 protein. The top ten hold 4.4% of the sample, which has about 90,000 distinct CDR3 sequences, roughly 12% seen once. Germline assignment: CDR1 SQVTM and CDR2 ANQGSEA. Trimming at V came to 4 bases and at J to 2 bases, leaving 5 bases not matched to a gene. This CDR3 has 14 residues. The TCR comes from an adult who was a healthcare worker with PCR-confirmed SARS-CoV-2 infection or an uninfected control (not recorded which). The sample consisted of whole blood, taken at baseline. J is TRBJ2-1 and V is TRBV29-1, with 7 positions matching TRBD2. DNA for the CDR3: TGCAGCGTTGTTACTAGCGAGCCCTACAATGAGCAGTTCTTC. Translated, it gives CSVVTSEPYNEQFF.